This is a list of T cell receptor beta chains from one sample in a study of T cells in Graves' hyperthyroidism and ophthalmopathy. MiXCR was run by TCRdb on the multiplex PCR reads, yielding one entry per CDR3 protein. The sample yields around 280,000 distinct CDR3 sequences, about 14% seen once. The specimen was blood. The receptors originated from a woman aged 30 to 39 with Graves' hyperthyroidism that later progressed to Graves' ophthalmopathy. The CDR3 runs from the conserved cysteine through the conserved F or W. The D gene is left open where the match is weak. The size of a clone is reported for some rows only, either as once, few or many, or as a class for expanded clones.

cdr3_nt cdr3_aa j_call cdr3_length v_call d_call clone_size
TGTGCCACCAGCCCCCCGGGGGGGTTGCAGTTCTTC CATSPPGGLQFF TRBJ2-1 12 TRBV15 TRBD2 few
TGTGCCAGCAGTTTGGGCGGACGAAGGAACACTGAAGCTTTCTTT CASSLGGRRNTEAFF TRBJ1-1 15 TRBV28 . many
TGTGCCTGGAGTGTTGTGGACCACTACGAGCAGTACTTC CAWSVVDHYEQYF TRBJ2-7 13 TRBV30 . many
TGCAGCGCTGCGGGTCGCATATTCGCAGATACGCAGTATTTT CSAAGRIFADTQYF TRBJ2-3 14 TRBV29-1 . many
TGTGCCTGGAATCGAGGCGAGATCATAAGCTACACCTTC CAWNRGEIISYTF TRBJ1-2 13 TRBV30 . many
TGTGCCAGCGCCGCCGGGGTGATCTCTGGAAACACCATATATTTT CASAAGVISGNTIYF TRBJ1-3 15 TRBV27 . few
TGCGCCAGCAGCTTGGCTAGCCCCTCCGGGGAGCTGTTTTTT CASSLASPSGELFF TRBJ2-2 14 TRBV5-1 . many
TGTGCCAGCAGCTTTACAGGGGACTACGAGCAGTACTTC CASSFTGDYEQYF TRBJ2-7 13 TRBV7-2 TRBD1 many
TGCAGTGCTATTAGAACCTTGGGGACCACAGGGAATCAGCCCCAGCATTTT CSAIRTLGTTGNQPQHF TRBJ1-5 17 TRBV20-1 . many
TGCAGCGTTCCACCCCCCCGGGCCCAAGTGAACACTGAAGCTTTCTTT CSVPPPRAQVNTEAFF TRBJ1-1 16 TRBV29-1 . many
TGTGCCAGCAGGGACGCCGGGACAGGGGGCGGCTACACCTTC CASRDAGTGGGYTF TRBJ1-2 14 TRBV27 TRBD1 .
TGTGCCAGCAGTCACCGGGAGGGAGAAGCCGGGGAGCTGTTTTTT CASSHREGEAGELFF TRBJ2-2 15 TRBV28 TRBD2 .
TGTGCCAGCAGCCTAGCGGGAGGGCCGGGAGAGCAGTACTTC CASSLAGGPGEQYF TRBJ2-7 14 TRBV28 TRBD2 many
TGTGCCAGCAGCTTAGGGCAGTCTGCAAATGAGCAGTTCTTC CASSLGQSANEQFF TRBJ2-1 14 TRBV7-3 . many
TGTGCCAGCTCCCCCGTTCTCGGACAGGGCTACACCTTC CASSPVLGQGYTF TRBJ1-2 13 TRBV18 . many
TGTGCCTGGAGTGCAGAGACCCAGTACTTC CAWSAETQYF TRBJ2-5 10 TRBV30 . many
TGTGCCAGCAGTTCGACCGCTGCCCCCCACGAGCAGTACTTC CASSSTAAPHEQYF TRBJ2-7 14 TRBV7-9 . many
TGCGCCAGCAGCTTGCAGCCTAACTATGGCTACACCTTC CASSLQPNYGYTF TRBJ1-2 13 TRBV5-1 . many
TGTGCCAGCAGTACAACAGTGAACACTGAAGCTTTCTTT CASSTTVNTEAFF TRBJ1-1 13 TRBV6-2/TRBV6-3 . many
TGCAGTGCTCCAGGTGGGGGTGAGCAGTACTTC CSAPGGGEQYF TRBJ2-7 11 TRBV20-1 . many
TGCAGTGCTAGAGATTGGCGGAGCGGGCCCTACGAGCAGTACTTC CSARDWRSGPYEQYF TRBJ2-7 15 TRBV20-1 . many
TGTGCCATCAGGACTGAGCCTAGCGGGTCCTACGAGCAGTACTTC CAIRTEPSGSYEQYF TRBJ2-7 15 TRBV10-3 TRBD2 .
TGTGCCAGCAGCATCGCCTCCGTCGGGGGCTACACCTTC CASSIASVGGYTF TRBJ1-2 13 TRBV5-6 . .
TGTGCCACGTCCTCTAACTATGGCTACACCTTC CATSSNYGYTF TRBJ1-2 11 TRBV6-2/TRBV6-3 . few
TGCAGCGTTCTCCCGGGAGGGCAGCCAGATACGCAGTATTTT CSVLPGGQPDTQYF TRBJ2-3 14 TRBV29-1 TRBD2 many
TGTGCCAGCAGCTTGTACAGGGGAATCTCCTACGAGCAGTACTTC CASSLYRGISYEQYF TRBJ2-7 15 TRBV5-8 TRBD1 few
TGTGCCTGGAGTGGGGGGGACCGCGAGCAGTACTTC CAWSGGDREQYF TRBJ2-7 12 TRBV30 . many
TGTGCCAGCAGCTTAGATGCAGGCAGGGAAGAGACCCAGTACTTC CASSLDAGREETQYF TRBJ2-5 15 TRBV7-6 . many
TGTGCCAGCAGGAGGGCAGGGGTTAACACCGGGGAGCTGTTTTTT CASRRAGVNTGELFF TRBJ2-2 15 TRBV6-2/TRBV6-3 . .
TGTGCCAGTGCCAGCGCGTTACATTACAATGAGCAGTTCTTC CASASALHYNEQFF TRBJ2-1 14 TRBV27 . many
TGTGCCAGCAGCTACCGGGACAGGTCCTACGAGCAGTACTTC CASSYRDRSYEQYF TRBJ2-7 14 TRBV7-6 TRBD1 .
TGTGCCAGCAGCCAGTCTGGGGGTAGCCCCGGCGAGCAGTACTTC CASSQSGGSPGEQYF TRBJ2-7 15 TRBV3-1 . many
TGTGCCAGCAGCTTAGAGGAGGGACAGGGGGTAGATACGCAGTATTTT CASSLEEGQGVDTQYF TRBJ2-3 16 TRBV7-6 TRBD1 .
TGCGCCAGCAGCTTGGCGGGACTAGCGGGCGCTGCGAACACCGGGGAGCTGTTTTTT CASSLAGLAGAANTGELFF TRBJ2-2 19 TRBV5-1 TRBD2 few
TGTGCCAGCAGTTTAGACGACACCCTCATGGAGCAGTTCTTC CASSLDDTLMEQFF TRBJ2-1 14 TRBV28 . many
TGCAGCGTTGGGGAAGCGTTTGGGTACAATGAGCAGTTCTTC CSVGEAFGYNEQFF TRBJ2-1 14 TRBV29-1 . many
TGTGCCACCAGCAGAGCCCGACAGGGAAGCTCCTATAATTCACCCCTCCACTTT CATSRARQGSSYNSPLHF TRBJ1-6 18 TRBV15 TRBD1 .
TGTGCCAGCAGCGTAGATCCAGCGGGAGGGCCTCATGAGCAGTTCTTC CASSVDPAGGPHEQFF TRBJ2-1 16 TRBV9 TRBD2 many
TGTGCCAGCAGTTTTGGGGGGGCGGCCTACGAGCAGTACTTC CASSFGGAAYEQYF TRBJ2-7 14 TRBV27 . many
TGTGCCAGCAGCTCCACAGGGGCCAGCACAGATACGCAGTATTTT CASSSTGASTDTQYF TRBJ2-3 15 TRBV12-3/TRBV12-4 TRBD1 .
TGTGCCAGCAGTTACGGGACTAGATCAGATACGCAGTATTTT CASSYGTRSDTQYF TRBJ2-3 14 TRBV6-6 TRBD2 few
TGTGCCAGTAGTACCGGGAGGGTTGGCCAGCCCCAGCATTTT CASSTGRVGQPQHF TRBJ1-5 14 TRBV19 . many
TGTGCCAGCAGCCAAGAGTGGCGGGAGGCTCTTTTGGACATTCAGTACTTC CASSQEWREALLDIQYF TRBJ2-4 17 TRBV3-1 TRBD2 many
TGTGCCAGCAGTTTTACCGACACTGAAGCTTTCTTT CASSFTDTEAFF TRBJ1-1 12 TRBV12-3/TRBV12-4 . .
TGTGCCAGCAGTGAAAGGCAGGCGTACACCGGGGAGCTGTTTTTT CASSERQAYTGELFF TRBJ2-2 15 TRBV2 . many
TGCAGTGCTAGCCGCGGTAGCACAGATACGCAGTATTTT CSASRGSTDTQYF TRBJ2-3 13 TRBV20-1 . many
TGTGCCAGCAGCCAAGATTCCTACTCAACCGATATCACCCAAAATGAGCAGTTCTTC CASSQDSYSTDITQNEQFF TRBJ2-1 19 TRBV3-2 . many
TGTGCCAGCAGCCAAGATCTAGCGGGAGTCGACACAGATACGCAGTATTTT CASSQDLAGVDTDTQYF TRBJ2-3 17 TRBV14 TRBD2 few
TGTGCCTGGTCTTATCGGGGCGGGGGAGCTAACTATGGCTACACCTTC CAWSYRGGGANYGYTF TRBJ1-2 16 TRBV30 . many
TGTGCCAGCAGTTACGGGCGGGGGAAGTGGCACGAGCAGTACTTC CASSYGRGKWHEQYF TRBJ2-7 15 TRBV6-5 TRBD2 .